A single TCR beta chain is shown here with its context. What it binds is unknown. These data belong to a study of radiation and T cells in renal cell carcinoma. Germline CDR1 SGHTA, CDR2 FQGTGA. V gave up 5 bases and J gave up 8 bases, with 13 bases separating them. The CDR3 runs to 13 residues. Time point described: blood 4 weeks post-SBRT, at nephrectomy. Noted treatment: 15 Gy SBRT to primary tumor, nephrectomy 4 weeks later. Nephrectomy followed 15 Gy stereotactic body radiation by 4 weeks. Regarding the study as a whole: In blood, top tumor clones expanded by 2 weeks, shrinking by 4.

Assay used: immunoSEQ multiplex PCR; TCRdb lists only in-frame clones, some missing. The repertoire holds approximately 70,000 clones, with 65% to 80% as singletons. The clonotype was recovered from a man in his sixties with renal cell carcinoma. The material sequenced was blood, taken from a patient whose treatment included radiotherapy and nephrectomy. V and J are TRBV7-3 and TRBJ2-1; D not resolved. CDR3 region: CASSLRPRHEQFF. In DNA form, the CDR3 reads TGTGCCAGCAGCCTCCGACCCCGCCATGAGCAGTTCTTC.